The present TCR beta chain was sequenced within a study of identical twins. Study results and limitations: An excess of low generation probability was shown by twin-shared out-of-frame alpha sequences. Beta clonotypes that were abundant in cord blood contained fewer insertions, a pattern absent from memory repertoires.

Germline lookup yields CDR1 SGHTA and CDR2 FQGNSA. V shed 2 bases and J 5 bases; nucleotides not matched to a gene: 9. This CDR3 is 16 amino acids long. This clonotype was found a few times. Its antigen is not identified. TCRdb re-analysed the 5' RACE reads in MiXCR, keeping a single row per CDR3 protein. The profile shows 550,000 to 700,000 distinct CDR3 sequences, over 20% of them singletons. The same sample was also used in a study of T cells expressing NK-cell markers. In that study: Among eight sequenced donors, seven carried HCMV seropositivity while one was seronegative. Researchers report these clonotypes also headed the CD3+CD56-NKG2C+ fraction in four donors.

Specimen: PBMCs. The rearrangement uses TRBV7-2 and TRBJ2-5, with 9 bases aligning to TRBD2. This TCR came from a woman aged 18-30 years in good health. This CDR3 reads CASSLLAGGSGETQYF. In nucleotides, the CDR3 is TGTGCCAGCAGCTTACTCGCGGGAGGGTCGGGGGAGACCCAGTACTTC.